This T cell receptor beta chain was retrieved from a study of blood T cell repertoires in COVID-19. Study in general: PBMCs, B-cell-depleted T cells, or T cells were the source of the cDNA or gDNA that made up the material.

Clinical history reported by participants formed the basis on which cohorts were assigned. Recovered status in Cohort 3 required two negative PCRs, clearance, or symptom resolution. V dropped 8 bases and J dropped 4 bases, with 12 bases sitting between them. The CDR3 is 12 residues long. The germline gives CDR1 SQVTM, CDR2 ANQGSEA. The method was immunoSEQ multiplex PCR; TCRdb's version includes in-frame clones alone and lacks a portion of them. The sample lists fewer than 400,000 clones; about 91% were seen once. The origin of this receptor is a woman younger than 30 who had recovered from COVID-19. The chain employs TRBV29-1 and TRBJ2-1, with D perhaps matching TRBD1 (6 bases). Material: PBMCs or T cells enriched from blood (not recorded which). CDR3 sequence (DNA): TGCAGCACAACCACAGGGTACAATGAGCAGTTCTTC. This translates into CSTTTGYNEQFF.